These 14 T cell receptor beta chains originate from one sample sequenced in a study of T cell responses to AZD1222 COVID-19 vaccine. Profiled with immunoSEQ multiplex PCR; TCRdb holds only in-frame clones, not every one. The sample lists 200,000 to 250,000 clones, approximately 94% occurring once. Sequenced material: peripheral blood, taken on day 0 of MenACWY control vaccination. The receptor source for this set is an adult in good health.

CDR3: CASSWDRTPYGYTF. CDR3 DNA sequence: TGTGCCAGCAGCTGGGACAGGACCCCCTATGGCTACACCTTC. The chain couples TRBV7-8 to TRBJ1-2; TRBD1 aligns across 8 bases. The CDR3 is made up of 14 amino acids. Trimming cost V 4 bases and J 4 bases; bases outside gene matches: 5. CDR1 and CDR2 from the germline V gene are SGHVS and FQNEAQ.

CDR3 DNA sequence: TGTGCCACCAGTGGGGCCGATGGTACGCAGTATTTT. It is translated as CATSGADGTQYF. The V gene is TRBV24-1, the J gene TRBJ2-3; D not resolved. Germline CDR1 is KGHDR and CDR2 is SFDVKD. CDR3 size: 12 residues. Between the trimmed V and J ends, which lost 5 bases and 8 bases, there was a span of 10 bases.

The chain combines TRBV18 with TRBJ1-1; D call uncertain. Deletions cut 2 bases from V and 0 bases from J, with 7 bases between. Germline CDR1 and CDR2: KGHSH and LQKENI. The CDR3 has 14 amino acids. DNA for the CDR3: TGTGCCAGCTCACCAACAACAGTGAACACTGAAGCTTTCTTT. It yields the protein CASSPTTVNTEAFF.

The chain uses TRBV10-3 and TRBJ1-2; the D gene is possibly TRBD1 (6 bases). Per the germline V gene, CDR1 is ENHRY and CDR2 is SYGVKD. This CDR3 is 14 amino acids long. The V gene lost 3 bases and the J gene lost 6 bases, with 14 bases spanning the gap. The CDR3 coding sequence is TGTGCCATCAGTGACGTTACAGGGAACGATGGCTACACCTTC. Its protein is CAISDVTGNDGYTF.

The chain recombines TRBV7-9 with TRBJ1-5; no firm D call. V was cut by 1 base and J by 9 bases, with 10 bases left in between. The CDR3 covers 13 residues. Looked up from germline, CDR1 is SEHNR and CDR2 is FQNEAQ (reference sequence). This chain's CDR3 is CASSLGQDAPQHF. DNA of the CDR3: TGTGCCAGCAGCTTAGGGCAGGACGCGCCCCAGCATTTT.

The rearrangement uses TRBV28 and TRBJ2-3; D may match TRBD1 or TRBD2 (6 bases each). V lost 5 bases, J lost 2 bases, and 14 bases lay in between. The CDR3 runs to 15 residues. CDR1 is MDHEN and CDR2 is SYDVKM in the germline V gene. As DNA, the CDR3 is TGTGCCAGCAGTCCCGGGGGCGGATTCACAGATACGCAGTATTTT. This codes for CASSPGGGFTDTQYF.

The chain carries TRBV6-4 and TRBJ1-5; TRBD1 is a possible D gene (5 bases). The CDR3 length is 15 residues. Germline V lookup: CDR1 MRHNA, CDR2 SNTAGT. Trimming stripped 0 bases from V and 8 bases from J, with 14 bases between. The CDR3 coding sequence is TGTGCCAGCAGTGACTCAGGACATGATTTTGAGCCCCAGCATTTT. Translation: CASSDSGHDFEPQHF.

The chain combines TRBV5-1 with TRBJ2-3, with D perhaps given as TRBD1 or TRBD2 (5 bases each). The CDR3 contains 15 residues. Germline CDR1 is SGHRS and CDR2 is YFSETQ. V was trimmed by 0 bases and J by 1 base, leaving 9 bases between them. The DNA of the CDR3 is TGCGCCAGCAGCTTGGACTTGGGACGCACAGATACGCAGTATTTT. Protein sequence: CASSLDLGRTDTQYF.

The chain couples TRBV28 to TRBJ2-5, with 8 bases matching TRBD2. This CDR3 is built from 13 residues. V lost 7 bases, J lost 5 bases, and 6 bases stayed unmatched. Per the germline V gene, CDR1 is MDHEN and CDR2 is SYDVKM. The CDR3 protein is CASNYGGAETQYF. The CDR3 region has the DNA TGTGCCAGCAATTACGGGGGGGCGGAGACCCAGTACTTC.

The chain combines TRBV19 with TRBJ1-1, with a tentative D call TRBD1 (5 bases). The CDR3 is 13 residues long. Germline CDR1 LNHDA, CDR2 SQIVND (reference sequence). Deletions cut 0 bases from V and 10 bases from J, with 12 bases between. In DNA form, the CDR3 reads TGTGCCAGTAGTATAGATCGTCCGGGGCGAGCTTTCTTT. It encodes CASSIDRPGRAFF.

The chain couples TRBV27 to TRBJ2-5; D is perhaps TRBD2 (5 bases). The CDR3 consists of 13 residues. CDR1 and CDR2 (germline): MNHEY, SMNVEV (reference sequence). The ends were cut back, 3 bases at V and 3 bases at J, with 8 bases in the middle. CDR3 sequence reads: CASSLEEKETQYF. The CDR3 bases are TGTGCCAGCAGTTTGGAGGAGAAAGAGACCCAGTACTTC.

V gene TRBV4-1 combines with J gene TRBJ1-2; the match to TRBD1 covers 8 bases. CDR3 length: 14 residues. V dropped 8 bases and J dropped 1; count of bases not matched to a gene: 6. Germline V gene lookup returns CDR1 MGHRA and CDR2 YSYEKL. Here the CDR3 DNA reads TGCGCCAGCGGAAGGACAGGGCTTAACTATGGCTACACCTTC. As protein: CASGRTGLNYGYTF.

The chain carries TRBV5-1 and TRBJ1-5, with D uncertain. The CDR3 runs 13 residues. The germline V gene has CDR1 SGHRS and CDR2 YFSETQ. Between the trimmed V and J ends, which lost 2 bases and 2 bases, there was a span of 5 bases. CDR3 sequence: CASSFEGNQPQHF. The CDR3 DNA reads as TGCGCCAGCAGCTTCGAGGGCAATCAGCCCCAGCATTTT.

CDR3 DNA sequence: TGTGCCAGCAGCTTGGTGGGGGGCGAAACCGGGGAGCTGTTTTTT. Translating it yields CASSLVGGETGELFF. The chain couples TRBV5-5 to TRBJ2-2, with D perhaps assigned TRBD1 or TRBD2 (6 bases each). V was shortened by 0 bases and J by 5 bases, with 11 bases between the two germline ends. The germline V gene has CDR1 SGHKS and CDR2 YYEKEE (reference sequence). The CDR3 contains 15 residues.